These 28 T cell receptor beta chains came from one sample sequenced in a study of cytomegalovirus exposure and HLA in healthy donors. The PCR contained 60 Vbeta and 13 Jbeta primers. Assay used: immunoSEQ multiplex PCR; TCRdb lists only in-frame clones, some missing. The sample lists fewer than 100,000 clones, approximately 7.7% seen once, with 2% to 2.5% in the top ten. The sequenced sample consisted of PBMCs. The receptors shown here come from a man in his fifties or sixties in good health and CMV-seronegative.

The chain uses TRBV2 and TRBJ1-2; D uncertain. Germline V lookup: CDR1 SNHLY, CDR2 FYNNEI. Deletions cut 3 bases from V and 5 bases from J, with 10 bases between. The CDR3 extends over 13 amino acids. The CDR3, as DNA: TGTGCCAGCAGTGAGAAGGGAGAGTATGGCTACACCTTC. Translation gives CASSEKGEYGYTF. The full variable domain, in which reference TRBV2 and TRBJ1-2 provide the parts outside the CDR3, is EPEVTQTPSHQVTQMGQEVILRCVPISNHLYFYWYRQILGQKVEFLVSFYNNEISEKSEIFDDQFSVERPDGSNFTLKIRSTKLEDSAMYFCASSEKGEYGYTFGSGTRLTVV.

The sample holds a few counts of this clone. The V and J genes are TRBV28 and TRBJ2-5, with 9 bases matching TRBD1. Trimming removed 3 bases from V and 6 bases from J; junction bases left unmatched: 2. Germline V gene sequence: CDR1 MDHEN, CDR2 SYDVKM. The CDR3 runs 13 residues. CDR3 loop: CASSFTGGKTQYF. The CDR3 nucleotides are TGTGCCAGCAGTTTTACAGGGGGCAAGACCCAGTACTTC.

This clone has more than one count but fewer than ten. The genes are TRBV18 and TRBJ2-7; no definite D call. Germline-derived CDR1 and CDR2 are KGHSH and LQKENI. Deletions cut 2 bases from V and 3 bases from J, with 8 bases between. CDR3 size: 13 residues. The CDR3 bases are TGTGCCAGCTCACCATCCCCGGGCTACGAGCAGTACTTC. It encodes CASSPSPGYEQYF.

This clone was observed a few times. V usage is TRBV5-4 and J usage is TRBJ2-3; 8 positions agree with TRBD2. CDR1 is SGHNT and CDR2 is YYREEE in the germline V gene (reference sequence). The CDR3 loop spans 14 amino acids. The V segment lost 4 bases and the J segment 2 bases; nucleotides outside the gene matches: 3. The CDR3 sequence is CASSPGGATDTQYF. The CDR3 DNA sequence: TGTGCCAGCAGCCCGGGGGGGGCCACAGATACGCAGTATTTT.

The rearrangement links TRBV9 to TRBJ2-5, with 10 nucleotides matching TRBD2. Unmatched junction bases numbered 8, after V lost 4 bases and J lost 5 bases. There are 15 residues in the CDR3. The germline V gene encodes CDR1 SGDLS and CDR2 YYNGEE. CDR3 region: CASSSASGRAETQYF. The CDR3 nucleotides are TGTGCCAGCAGCTCCGCTAGCGGGAGAGCGGAGACCCAGTACTTC. The full variable domain, with the rest looked up from reference TRBV9 and TRBJ2-5, is DSGVTQTPKHLITATGQRVTLRCSPRSGDLSVYWYQQSLDQGLQFLIQYYNGEERAKGNILERFSAQQFPDLHSELNLSSLELGDSALYFCASSSASGRAETQYFGPGTRLLVL.

CDR3 in amino acids: CASSSRNRAPGGYEQYF. CDR3 in DNA: TGTGCCAGCAGTTCCCGGAACCGGGCCCCAGGGGGCTACGAGCAGTACTTC. The V call is TRBV28, the J call TRBJ2-7; 7 positions agree with TRBD1. This CDR3 is built from 17 residues. The germline CDR1 and CDR2 sequences are MDHEN and SYDVKM. V shed 4 bases and J 3 bases; nucleotides not matched to a gene: 15.

In this sample, this clone turned up a few times. The J gene is TRBJ2-7, the V gene TRBV6-1; D might be TRBD1 (6 bases). The germline CDR1 and CDR2 sequences are MNHNS and SASEGT. This CDR3 has 15 residues. V shed 8 bases and J shed 0 bases, with 17 bases lying between them. The CDR3 DNA is TGTGCCAGCGTCCGGACAGCCCAGAGCTCCTACGAGCAGTACTTC. Translating it yields CASVRTAQSSYEQYF.

This clone was found a few times. This rearrangement joins TRBV9 to TRBJ2-2; D is perhaps TRBD2 (5 bases). The length of the CDR3 is 14 residues. Germline V gene sequence: CDR1 SGDLS, CDR2 YYNGEE. Deletions cut 5 bases from V and 7 bases from J, with 15 bases between. The chain's CDR3 is CASRETLGIGELFF. CDR3 DNA sequence: TGTGCCAGCAGGGAGACCCTCGGGATCGGGGAGCTGTTTTTT.

This clone was seen a handful of times. The chain joins TRBV11-3 to TRBJ2-7; a possible D gene is TRBD1 (5 bases). Trimming took 2 bases from V and 4 from J, leaving 9 bases between them. The germline V gene has CDR1 SGHNT and CDR2 YENEEA. This CDR3 is 13 amino acids long. The CDR3 loop is CASSLYQGYEQYF. As DNA, the CDR3 is TGTGCCAGCAGCTTATACCAGGGATACGAGCAGTACTTC. Full variable domain (missing parts from reference TRBV11-3 and TRBJ2-7): EAGVVQSPRYKIIEKKQPVAFWCNPISGHNTLYWYLQNLGQGPELLIRYENEEAVDDSQLPKDRFSAERLKGVDSTLKIQPAELGDSAVYLCASSLYQGYEQYFGPGTRLTVT.

The chain has TRBV6-5 and TRBJ2-5; 8 bases are a match to TRBD1. The V segment lost 6 bases and the J segment 5 bases; nucleotides outside the gene matches: 5. Germline V CDR1 and CDR2: MNHEY, SVGAGI. The CDR3 is made up of 13 amino acids. CDR3 DNA sequence: TGTGCCAGCAGAGCAGGGGGCAGGGAGACCCAGTACTTC. This gives the protein CASRAGGRETQYF.

This clone came up a few times. The chain has TRBV19 and TRBJ1-5, with TRBD1 identical over 7 bases. CDR1 is LNHDA and CDR2 is SQIVND in the germline V gene (reference sequence). After removal of 3 bases from V and 7 bases from J, the junction contained 9 bases not matched to a gene. CDR3 length: 15 amino acids. The CDR3, as DNA: TGTGCCAGTAGTATTCGGGGCCCAGGGGGGCAGCCCCAGCATTTT. This encodes CASSIRGPGGQPQHF.

The rearrangement uses TRBV10-3 and TRBJ1-6; 9 bases fit TRBD1. CDR3 size: 16 residues. Germline lookup yields CDR1 ENHRY and CDR2 SYGVKD. Trimming took 6 bases from V and 8 from J; bases not matched to a gene: 11. In nucleotides, the CDR3 is TGTGCCATCAGCCCAACCGGGACAGGGTTGGATTCACCCCTCCACTTT. This gives the protein CAISPTGTGLDSPLHF.

This rearrangement joins TRBV4-2 to TRBJ1-6, with no clear D. CDR1 and CDR2 (germline): LGHNA, YNFKEQ. V was shortened by 1 base and J by 7 bases, with 11 bases between the two germline ends. This CDR3 has 15 residues. The CDR3 region has the DNA TGTGCCAGCAGCCAAGCGGGGAATAACAATTCACCCCTCCACTTT. Protein product: CASSQAGNNNSPLHF.

This clone was counted between two and nine times. The genes are TRBV28 and TRBJ2-2; D might be TRBD1 (5 bases). Germline V gene sequence: CDR1 MDHEN, CDR2 SYDVKM. This CDR3 contains 12 residues. V was cut by 11 bases and J by 1 base, with 8 bases left in between. The CDR3 region is CAGALNTGELFF. In DNA, the CDR3 is TGTGCCGGGGCCCTGAACACCGGGGAGCTGTTTTTT.

V usage is TRBV21-1 and J usage is TRBJ1-2. TRBV21-1 is assigned pseudogene status. This CDR3 contains 13 residues. This CDR3 reads CASPEGYNYGYTF. The CDR3 DNA reads as TGTGCCAGCCCGGAGGGATATAACTATGGCTACACCTTC.

This clone was seen a handful of times. The V call is TRBV6-6, the J call TRBJ1-1; perhaps TRBD1 as D (5 bases). Germline CDR1 is MNHNY and CDR2 is SVGAGI (reference sequence). The length of the CDR3 is 13 residues. V shed 4 bases and J shed 4 bases, with 10 bases lying between them. CDR3 DNA: TGTGCCAGCAGTTGGCGGGGGACCACTGAAGCTTTCTTT. Its translation is CASSWRGTTEAFF.

A few counts support this clone. This chain uses TRBV28 with TRBJ1-1, with TRBD1 identical over 10 bases. This CDR3 comprises 14 residues. Germline assignment: CDR1 MDHEN and CDR2 SYDVKM. V lost 5 bases to trimming and J lost 4 bases; unmatched junction nucleotides: 4. CDR3 loop: CASSPGTGATEAFF. CDR3 DNA: TGTGCCAGCAGTCCCGGGACAGGGGCCACTGAAGCTTTCTTT. Using reference TRBV28 and TRBJ1-1 for the parts outside the CDR3, the full variable domain is DVKVTQSSRYLVKRTGEKVFLECVQDMDHENMFWYRQDPGLGLRLIYFSYDVKMKEKGDIPEGYSVSREKKERFSLILESASTNQTSMYLCASSPGTGATEAFFGQGTRLTVV.

This clone has more than one count but fewer than ten. CDR3 DNA: TGTGCCAGCAGCCCGAGACAGCTAGCGAACACCGGGGAGCTGTTTTTT. Encoded protein: CASSPRQLANTGELFF. The rearrangement joins TRBV5-5 to TRBJ2-2, with a weak D call TRBD1 (5 bases). This CDR3 comprises 16 residues. The germline V gene encodes CDR1 SGHKS and CDR2 YYEKEE (reference sequence). V lost 4 bases and J lost 0, with 13 bases in between.

V is TRBV5-3 and J is TRBJ1-3, with D hard to call. TRBV5-3 is an ORF; its function is uncertain. V was clipped by 4 bases and J by 0 bases, with 20 bases between them. The length of the CDR3 is 18 residues. CDR3 bases: TGTGCCAGAAGCGCAGGAGGGTACGGACCATTCTCTGGAAACACCATATATTTT. Translated, it gives CARSAGGYGPFSGNTIYF.

This chain uses TRBV29-1 with TRBJ2-7, with 8 bases identical to TRBD2. V dropped 6 bases and J dropped 4; count of bases not matched to a gene: 8. This CDR3 region has 13 residues. In germline, CDR1 is SQVTM, CDR2 ANQGSEA. In DNA, the CDR3 is TGCAGCGTGTCCGACGGGGGGGGATACGAGCAGTACTTC. Protein: CSVSDGGGYEQYF.

The chain carries TRBV2 and TRBJ2-3, with 8 bases aligning to TRBD2. Germline loops: CDR1 SNHLY, CDR2 FYNNEI. This CDR3 is 12 amino acids long. The ends lost 11 bases at V and 6 bases at J; junction bases unmatched: 7. The CDR3 here is CAGRTGGDTQYF. Written as DNA, the CDR3 is TGTGCCGGGAGGACGGGGGGGGATACGCAGTATTTT.

The table lists this clone with a few counts. One end of the junction does not line up with germline, which may come from a read error. The gene calls are TRBV19 and TRBJ1-5, with D perhaps TRBD1 (5 bases). The CDR3 runs to 17 residues. Germline V lookup: CDR1 LNHDA, CDR2 SQIVND (reference sequence). The CDR3 DNA sequence: TGTGCCAGTAGTATAGGCTACAGGCGTTTAAGCAGTCAGCCCCAGCATTTT. It codes for CASSIGYRRLSSQPQHF.

This clone was recorded a few times. The chain uses TRBV28 and TRBJ1-1; D is possibly TRBD1 (6 bases). This CDR3 has 14 residues. V was cut by 4 bases and J by 3 bases, with 12 bases left in between. Germline V gene lookup returns CDR1 MDHEN and CDR2 SYDVKM. CDR3 loop: CASSYRVGDTEAFF. DNA of the CDR3: TGTGCCAGCAGTTACAGGGTAGGGGACACTGAAGCTTTCTTT.

J is TRBJ2-5 and V is TRBV18; TRBD1 agrees at 8 bases. Germline values: CDR1 KGHSH, CDR2 LQKENI. This CDR3 comprises 15 residues. After removal of 3 bases from V and 3 bases from J, the junction contained 6 bases not matched to a gene. CDR3 DNA sequence: TGTGCCAGCTCACCTTTTACGACAGGGGAAGAGACCCAGTACTTC. This codes for CASSPFTTGEETQYF.

J is TRBJ1-1 and V is TRBV11-2, with no clear D. The V and J ends lost 2 bases and 8 bases respectively, with 9 bases between them. The CDR3 has 12 residues. CDR1 is SGHAT, CDR2 FQNNGV, per germline. The CDR3 loop reads CASSLSVPEAFF. In nucleotides, the CDR3 is TGTGCCAGCAGCTTAAGCGTCCCCGAAGCTTTCTTT.

Concerning this clone: This CDR3 fails to terminate in the conserved phenylalanine or tryptophan, so it likely reflects a read error. This chain connects TRBV6-1 to TRBJ2-3; possibly TRBD2 for D (7 bases). Trimming stripped 7 bases from V and 2 bases from J, with 16 bases between. CDR1 is MNHNS, CDR2 SASEGT, per germline. This CDR3 is 15 amino acids long. The CDR3 sequence is CASTQRGGITDTQYL. In DNA form, the CDR3 reads TGTGCCAGCACCCAGCGCGGGGGCATCACAGATACGCAGTATTTG.

The gene calls are TRBV6-6 and TRBJ1-1; possibly TRBD1 for D (5 bases). This CDR3 spans 13 amino acids. Trimming shortened V by 6 bases and J by 1 base, and 9 bases separated the two germline ends. Germline CDR1 is MNHNY and CDR2 is SVGAGI (reference sequence). The CDR3 region is CASRDGQNTEAFF. In DNA, the CDR3 is TGTGCCAGCAGGGACGGACAGAACACTGAAGCTTTCTTT.

The chain recombines TRBV10-2 with TRBJ2-7, with D maybe TRBD1 (5 bases). The germline V gene has CDR1 WSHSY and CDR2 SAAADI. The CDR3 totals 13 residues. Trimming took 7 bases from V and 2 from J, leaving 12 bases between them. In DNA form, the CDR3 reads TGCGCCAGCACCAAGGGGCTCGCCTACGAGCAGTACTTC. Its protein product is CASTKGLAYEQYF.